Each of the 32 T cell receptor beta chains below was sequenced from the same sample in a study of cytomegalovirus exposure and HLA in healthy donors. Data came from immunoSEQ multiplex PCR; TCRdb stores just in-frame clones and leaves some out. The table shows about 92,000 clones, with 93% occurring only once. Sequencing was carried out using PBMCs. These receptors came from a woman between 25 and 40 years old in good health and CMV-seropositive.

This chain uses TRBV5-3 with TRBJ2-3; maybe TRBD1 (6 bases). TRBV5-3 falls under the ORF class, with uncertain function. CDR3 size: 18 residues. Trimming left V 4 bases short and J 0 bases short, with 21 bases between. The CDR3 sequence: CARSRQVETYSSTDTQYF. CDR3 bases: TGTGCCAGAAGCAGACAGGTTGAAACTTACTCTAGCACAGATACGCAGTATTTT.

CDR3 DNA sequence: TGTGCCAGCAGCTTGGAAGGTAGCGGGAGGGGATACGAGCAGTACTTC. It specifies CASSLEGSGRGYEQYF. The genes are TRBV5-6 and TRBJ2-7, with 11 bases aligning to TRBD2. This CDR3 region has 16 residues. Germline CDR1 is SGHDT and CDR2 is YYEEEE. Losses at the gene ends were 0 bases for V and 4 bases for J; bases not matched to a gene: 6.

The chain is built from TRBV6-1 and TRBJ1-2; 7 bases match TRBD1. The CDR3 extends over 16 amino acids. J lost 5 bases, V lost 3 bases, and 12 bases had no gene match. CDR1 is MNHNS and CDR2 is SASEGT in the germline V gene. The CDR3 reads CASSDQRQGSGYGYTF. DNA for the CDR3: TGTGCCAGCAGTGACCAGCGACAGGGAAGTGGGTATGGCTACACCTTC.

This clone was observed a single time. The V call is TRBV5-4, the J call TRBJ2-3, with 10 bases lining up with TRBD2. This CDR3 has 16 amino acids. V lost 0 bases to trimming and J lost 6 bases; unmatched junction nucleotides: 7. From germline, CDR1 is SGHNT and CDR2 YYREEE (reference sequence). CDR3 bases: TGTGCCAGCAGCTTGGGGGCTAGCGGGAGTAAGGATACGCAGTATTTT. It translates to CASSLGASGSKDTQYF.

V and J are TRBV19 and TRBJ2-7; D is possibly TRBD2 (6 bases). CDR3 length: 16 amino acids. Germline V gene sequence: CDR1 LNHDA, CDR2 SQIVND (reference sequence). Trimming removed 6 bases at V and 3 bases at J, with 21 bases between. The CDR3 DNA sequence: TGTGCCAGTAGCAAGGACACCTCGGCGGGGTTCTACGAGCAGTACTTC. It specifies CASSKDTSAGFYEQYF.

The rearrangement uses TRBV28 and TRBJ1-2; D is ambiguous. The CDR3 has 14 residues. Trimming shortened V by 6 bases and J by 5 bases, and 16 bases separated the two germline ends. CDR1 and CDR2 from the germline V gene are MDHEN and SYDVKM. In DNA, the CDR3 is TGTGCCAGCAGCTTTGCGGTCCTGTCTTATGGCTACACCTTC. It codes for CASSFAVLSYGYTF.

In nucleotides, the CDR3 is TGCGCCAGCATCCCCTCCGTTCGTGGGCTAGCGGGAGGCTCGCCTACCTACGAGCAGTACTTC. Translating it yields CASIPSVRGLAGGSPTYEQYF. The genes are TRBV10-1 and TRBJ2-7; TRBD2 aligns across 11 bases. V lost 7 bases to trimming and J lost 2 bases; unmatched junction nucleotides: 25. The CDR3 sequence is 21 residues long. The germline V gene has CDR1 WNHNN and CDR2 SYGVQD (reference sequence).

The CDR3 loop reads CAWSTPPGPQHF. The CDR3 nucleotides read TGTGCCTGGAGTACCCCCCCGGGGCCCCAGCATTTT. The chain joins TRBV30 to TRBJ1-5; no clear D gene. Germline V CDR1 and CDR2: GTSNPN, SVGIG (reference sequence). V lost 2 bases and J 9 bases, leaving 11 bases between the germline ends. The CDR3 has 12 residues. The full variable domain, completed using reference TRBV30 and TRBJ1-5, is SQTIHQWPATLVQPVGSPLSLECTVEGTSNPNLYWYRQAAGRGLQLLFYSVGIGQISSEVPQNLSASRPQDRQFILSSKKLLLSDSGFYLCAWSTPPGPQHFGDGTRLSIL.

V usage is TRBV11-2 and J usage is TRBJ2-7, with 7 positions matching TRBD1. The trim removed 3 bases at V and 2 bases at J, leaving 7 bases unmatched. Germline CDR1 reads SGHAT; CDR2 reads FQNNGV. The CDR3 runs 15 residues. Written as DNA, the CDR3 is TGTGCCAGCAGCTTTTCGGGACAGACAACCTACGAGCAGTACTTC. This codes for CASSFSGQTTYEQYF.

The chain is built from TRBV29-1 and TRBJ2-1; 9 bases map to TRBD2. Germline loops: CDR1 SQVTM, CDR2 ANQGSEA. Trimming at V came to 1 base and at J to 2 bases, leaving 0 bases not matched to a gene. The length of the CDR3 is 14 residues. The CDR3, as DNA: TGCAGCGTTGAAGGCGGGAGGGCCTACAATGAGCAGTTCTTC. The encoded protein is CSVEGGRAYNEQFF.

In this sample, this clone turned up once. The rearrangement uses TRBV10-2 and TRBJ2-5; TRBD2 matches at 13 bases. CDR3 size: 18 residues. V shed 8 bases, J shed 4 bases, and the junction held 16 bases outside the gene matches. Germline-derived CDR1 and CDR2 are WSHSY and SAAADI. The CDR3 is CASGGPSTSGRPRETQYF. CDR3 DNA: TGCGCCAGCGGCGGGCCCTCGACTAGCGGGAGGCCCCGAGAGACCCAGTACTTC.

This rearrangement joins TRBV5-6 to TRBJ1-3; D possibly corresponds to TRBD1 (5 bases). Germline CDR1 SGHDT, CDR2 YYEEEE. Trimming left V 0 bases short and J 3 bases short, with 16 bases between. The CDR3 extends over 17 amino acids. The chain's CDR3 is CASSLDRLDGFGNTIYF. The CDR3 DNA reads TGTGCCAGCAGCTTGGACAGGCTAGATGGTTTTGGAAACACCATATATTTT.

This rearrangement joins TRBV18 to TRBJ2-7; TRBD2 might be the D (5 bases). The CDR3 extends over 16 amino acids. Germline CDR1 and CDR2: KGHSH and LQKENI. Trimming left V 2 bases short and J 1 base short, with 15 bases between. CDR3 nucleotides: TGTGCCAGCTCACCATGGACCTCCAGGAGGTCCTACGAGCAGTACTTC. Residues: CASSPWTSRRSYEQYF.

The chain uses TRBV4-1 and TRBJ1-1, with a weak D call TRBD1 (6 bases). Germline V gives CDR1 MGHRA, CDR2 YSYEKL. V was pared by 0 bases and J by 2 bases, with 10 bases between. The CDR3 contains 15 residues. CDR3 loop: CASSQEQGLNTEAFF. CDR3 DNA sequence: TGCGCCAGCAGCCAAGAACAGGGCCTAAACACTGAAGCTTTCTTT.

The chain recombines TRBV5-4 with TRBJ2-3, with TRBD1 as a possible D gene (7 bases). CDR1 and CDR2 (germline): SGHNT, YYREEE (reference sequence). V lost 4 bases to trimming and J lost 5 bases, with 14 bases between them. CDR3 length: 14 amino acids. The CDR3 spells CASSAEGAGDTQYF. The CDR3 DNA is TGTGCCAGCAGCGCGGAGGGGGCCGGAGATACGCAGTATTTT.

The chain employs TRBV18 and TRBJ2-7; 12 bases align to TRBD2. In germline, CDR1 is KGHSH, CDR2 LQKENI. V shed 4 bases and J 0 bases; nucleotides not matched to a gene: 7. The CDR3 is 17 residues long. This CDR3 reads CASSRVTSGSFSYEQYF. In nucleotides, the CDR3 is TGTGCCAGCTCACGGGTGACTAGCGGGAGTTTCTCCTACGAGCAGTACTTC.

This rearrangement joins TRBV9 to TRBJ1-2; D might be TRBD1 (5 bases). The V end lost 3 bases, the J end lost 4 bases, and 16 bases lay between the germline ends. Germline lookup yields CDR1 SGDLS and CDR2 YYNGEE. The CDR3 has 15 amino acids. For the CDR3, the DNA is TGTGCCAGCAGCGCCCGCGGGGGTAGTGGCTATGGCTACACCTTC. Encoded protein: CASSARGGSGYGYTF.

The rearrangement links TRBV6-1 to TRBJ2-5; TRBD1 agrees at 7 bases. Germline V gene sequence: CDR1 MNHNS, CDR2 SASEGT. V was pared by 9 bases and J by 2 bases, with 6 bases of the junction left unmatched. The CDR3 totals 13 residues. CDR3 residues: CASSGQLQETQYF. As DNA, the CDR3 is TGTGCCAGTTCGGGACAGCTTCAAGAGACCCAGTACTTC.

This sequence joins TRBV6-5 and TRBJ1-2; D may be TRBD1 (5 bases). V lost 6 bases and J 4 bases, leaving 15 bases between the germline ends. The CDR3 is 14 amino acids. The V gene's germline CDR1 is MNHEY and CDR2 SVGAGI. This chain's CDR3 is CASSTDNRLYGYTF. The CDR3 DNA sequence: TGTGCCAGCAGCACGGACAATCGCCTCTATGGCTACACCTTC.

This rearrangement joins TRBV27 to TRBJ2-1; 13 bases agree with TRBD2. The CDR3 is 18 residues long. CDR1 MNHEY and CDR2 SMNVEV come from the germline V gene (reference sequence). With V trimmed by 7 bases and J by 1 base, 10 bases remained unmatched. CDR3 DNA: TGTGCCAGCAAAGGACTAGCGGGAGTGAAACCTTCCTACAATGAGCAGTTCTTC. This gives the protein CASKGLAGVKPSYNEQFF.

The chain links TRBV5-1 to TRBJ1-2; 10 bases are a match to TRBD1. This CDR3 comprises 15 residues. After removal of 5 bases from V and 4 bases from J, the junction contained 8 bases not matched to a gene. Germline CDR1 SGHRS, CDR2 YFSETQ. The DNA of the CDR3 is TGCGCCAGCAGGCGGGACAGGGGTTCGGCCTATGGCTACACCTTC. It codes for CASRRDRGSAYGYTF.

The genes are TRBV5-4 and TRBJ1-2; 8 bases agree with TRBD1. V lost 4 bases and J lost 2; bases outside the gene matches: 4. The CDR3 has 14 residues. Germline-derived CDR1 and CDR2 are SGHNT and YYREEE (reference sequence). This CDR3 reads CASSNQGANYGYTF. The CDR3 region has the DNA TGTGCCAGCAGCAACCAGGGGGCAAACTATGGCTACACCTTC.

The J gene is TRBJ2-1, the V gene TRBV7-8; 8 positions agree with TRBD2. J lost 2 bases, V lost 2 bases, and 2 bases had no gene match. CDR3 size: 15 residues. Germline values: CDR1 SGHVS, CDR2 FQNEAQ. CDR3 sequence (DNA): TGTGCCAGCAGCTTAAGCGGGGGACCCTACAATGAGCAGTTCTTC. Encoded protein: CASSLSGGPYNEQFF.

This chain connects TRBV5-1 to TRBJ2-2; D may be TRBD1 (6 bases). Germline V gene data show CDR1 as SGHRS and CDR2 as YFSETQ. Deletions cut 3 bases from V and 3 bases from J, with 12 bases between. This CDR3 contains 15 residues. CDR3 DNA: TGCGCCAGCAGCTCCGGACAGAAATACACCGGGGAGCTGTTTTTT. Its protein product is CASSSGQKYTGELFF. The full variable domain, in which reference TRBV5-1 and TRBJ2-2 provide the parts outside the CDR3, is KAGVTQTPRYLIKTRGQQVTLSCSPISGHRSVSWYQQTPGQGLQFLFEYFSETQRNKGNFPGRFSGRQFSNSRSEMNVSTLELGDSALYLCASSSGQKYTGELFFGEGSRLTVL.

The chain carries TRBV9 and TRBJ1-1; a weak D match, TRBD1 (6 bases). The CDR3 totals 14 residues. The germline gives CDR1 SGDLS, CDR2 YYNGEE. V gave up 4 bases and J gave up 5 bases, with 15 bases separating them. The CDR3 spells CASSPDLQGTEAFF. The CDR3 DNA reads as TGTGCCAGCAGCCCGGATCTACAGGGTACTGAAGCTTTCTTT.

J is TRBJ2-3 and V is TRBV25-1, with 9 bases matching TRBD2. V lost 2 bases, J lost 6 bases, and 9 bases stayed unmatched. Germline V lookup: CDR1 MGHDK, CDR2 SYGVNS. The CDR3 has 16 residues. The CDR3 DNA reads as TGTGCCAGCAGTGAAGGGATTCGGACTAGCGTGGATACGCAGTATTTT. Amino acid sequence: CASSEGIRTSVDTQYF.

The chain has TRBV28 and TRBJ2-7; unclear D gene. The germline V and J ends were trimmed by 6 bases and 2 bases, with 20 bases remaining between them. This CDR3 region has 16 residues. In germline, CDR1 is MDHEN, CDR2 SYDVKM. The CDR3 loop reads CASSQVIVGVAYEQYF. The DNA for the CDR3 is TGTGCCAGCAGCCAGGTGATTGTGGGCGTTGCCTACGAGCAGTACTTC. Full variable domain (outside the CDR3, taken from reference TRBV28 and TRBJ2-7): DVKVTQSSRYLVKRTGEKVFLECVQDMDHENMFWYRQDPGLGLRLIYFSYDVKMKEKGDIPEGYSVSREKKERFSLILESASTNQTSMYLCASSQVIVGVAYEQYFGPGTRLTVT.

This chain uses TRBV6-1 with TRBJ2-1, with a weak D call TRBD2 (5 bases). Germline CDR1 and CDR2: MNHNS and SASEGT. Trimming left V 3 bases short and J 9 bases short, with 12 bases between. The CDR3 is made up of 13 amino acids. The CDR3 loop reads CASSETNRGEQFF. CDR3 sequence (DNA): TGTGCCAGCAGTGAGACTAACCGCGGTGAGCAGTTCTTC.

This clone was recorded only once. This chain joins TRBV19 and TRBJ1-2, with TRBD1 matching 8 bases. Trimming removed 6 bases from V and 7 bases from J; junction bases left unmatched: 16. Germline values: CDR1 LNHDA, CDR2 SQIVND (reference sequence). The CDR3 contains 16 residues. This CDR3 is CASRKSFTSGGSGYTF. The CDR3 DNA sequence: TGTGCCAGTAGGAAATCCTTCACCTCAGGGGGCTCTGGCTACACCTTC.

This CDR3 is CASTQGYNYGYTF. The CDR3 nucleotides are TGTGCCAGCACCCAGGGATATAACTATGGCTACACCTTC. The rearrangement links TRBV2 to TRBJ1-2; perhaps TRBD1 as D (5 bases). V was pared by 7 bases and J by 1 base, with 10 bases between. The germline V gene encodes CDR1 SNHLY and CDR2 FYNNEI. The CDR3 extends over 13 amino acids.

V usage is TRBV5-1 and J usage is TRBJ1-4; 8 positions agree with TRBD1. Germline CDR1 SGHRS, CDR2 YFSETQ. The CDR3 is 16 residues long. Germline trimming cut 3 bases from V and 3 bases from J; bases unmatched to any gene: 7. The DNA of the CDR3 is TGCGCCAGCAGCTCGGGGGGCAGGGGGCCTAATGAAAAACTGTTTTTT. Amino acid sequence: CASSSGGRGPNEKLFF.

Here the CDR3 DNA reads TGTGCCAGCAGCACGGTAGCGGGAGGTAGCGCAGATACGCAGTATTTT. Residues: CASSTVAGGSADTQYF. The chain uses TRBV7-6 and TRBJ2-3; 10 bases map to TRBD2. This CDR3 is 16 amino acids long. Looked up from germline, CDR1 is SGHVS and CDR2 is FNYEAQ. The ends lost 5 bases at V and 4 bases at J; junction bases unmatched: 9.